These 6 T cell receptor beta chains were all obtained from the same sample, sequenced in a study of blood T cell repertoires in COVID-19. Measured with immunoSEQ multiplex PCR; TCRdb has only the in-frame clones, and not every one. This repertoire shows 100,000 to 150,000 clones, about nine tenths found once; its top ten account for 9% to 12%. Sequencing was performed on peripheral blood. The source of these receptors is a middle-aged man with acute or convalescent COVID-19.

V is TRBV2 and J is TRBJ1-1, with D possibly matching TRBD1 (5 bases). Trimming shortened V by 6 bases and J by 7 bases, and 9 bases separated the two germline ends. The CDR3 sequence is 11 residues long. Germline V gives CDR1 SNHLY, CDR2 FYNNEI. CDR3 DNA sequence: TGTGCCAGCAGAGGGGTACTTGAAGCTTTCTTT. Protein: CASRGVLEAFF.

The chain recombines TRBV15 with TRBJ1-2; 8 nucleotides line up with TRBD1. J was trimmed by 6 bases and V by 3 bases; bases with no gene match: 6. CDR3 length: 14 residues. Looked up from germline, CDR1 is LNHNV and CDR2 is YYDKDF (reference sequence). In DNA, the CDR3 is TGTGCCACCAGCAGCCCAGGGGGCGGTGATGGCTACACCTTC. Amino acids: CATSSPGGGDGYTF.

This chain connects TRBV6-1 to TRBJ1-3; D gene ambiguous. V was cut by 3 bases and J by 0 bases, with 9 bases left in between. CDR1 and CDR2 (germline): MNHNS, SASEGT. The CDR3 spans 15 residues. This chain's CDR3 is CASSERSRSGNTIYF. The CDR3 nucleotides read TGTGCCAGCAGTGAGAGGTCCCGCTCTGGAAACACCATATATTTT.

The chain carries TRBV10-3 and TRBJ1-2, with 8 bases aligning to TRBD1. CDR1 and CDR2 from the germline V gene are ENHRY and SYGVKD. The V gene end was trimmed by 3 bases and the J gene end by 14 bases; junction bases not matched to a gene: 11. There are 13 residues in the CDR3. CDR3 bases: TGTGCCATCAGTGAAGTGGGACAGGAGACCTTAACCTTC. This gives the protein CAISEVGQETLTF.

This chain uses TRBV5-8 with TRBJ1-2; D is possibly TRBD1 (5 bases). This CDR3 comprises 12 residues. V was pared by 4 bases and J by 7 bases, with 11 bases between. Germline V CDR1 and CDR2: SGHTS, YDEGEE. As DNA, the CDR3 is TGTGCCAGCAGCCCCCGGACAAGTGGCTACACCTTC. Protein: CASSPRTSGYTF.

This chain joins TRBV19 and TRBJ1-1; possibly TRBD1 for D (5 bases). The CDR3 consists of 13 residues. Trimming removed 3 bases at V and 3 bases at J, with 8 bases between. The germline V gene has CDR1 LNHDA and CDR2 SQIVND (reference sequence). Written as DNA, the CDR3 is TGTGCCAGTAGTATTTTCAGGGACACTGAAGCTTTCTTT. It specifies CASSIFRDTEAFF.